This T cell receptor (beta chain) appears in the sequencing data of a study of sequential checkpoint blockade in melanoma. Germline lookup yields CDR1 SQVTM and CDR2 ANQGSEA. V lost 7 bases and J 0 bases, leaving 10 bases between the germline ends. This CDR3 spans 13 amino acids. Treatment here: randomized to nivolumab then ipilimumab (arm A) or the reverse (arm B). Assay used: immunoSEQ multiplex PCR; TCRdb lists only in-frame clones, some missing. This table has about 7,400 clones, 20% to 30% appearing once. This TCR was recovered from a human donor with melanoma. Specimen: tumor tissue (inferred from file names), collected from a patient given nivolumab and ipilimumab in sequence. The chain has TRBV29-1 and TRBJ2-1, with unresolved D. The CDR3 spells CSASPSSYNEQFF. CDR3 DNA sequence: TGCAGCGCCTCCCCAAGCTCCTACAATGAGCAGTTCTTC.